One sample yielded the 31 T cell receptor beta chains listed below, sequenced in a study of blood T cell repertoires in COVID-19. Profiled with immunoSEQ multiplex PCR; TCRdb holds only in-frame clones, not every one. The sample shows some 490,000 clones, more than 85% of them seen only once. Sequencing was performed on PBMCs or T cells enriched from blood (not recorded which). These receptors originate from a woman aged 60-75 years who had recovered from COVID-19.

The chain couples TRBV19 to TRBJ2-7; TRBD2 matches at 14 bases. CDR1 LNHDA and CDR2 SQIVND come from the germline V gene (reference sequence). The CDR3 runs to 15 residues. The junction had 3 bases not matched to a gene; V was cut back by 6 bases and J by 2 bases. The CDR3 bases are TGTGCCAGTAGGACTAGCGGGGGGGGAACCTACGAGCAGTACTTC. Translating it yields CASRTSGGGTYEQYF.

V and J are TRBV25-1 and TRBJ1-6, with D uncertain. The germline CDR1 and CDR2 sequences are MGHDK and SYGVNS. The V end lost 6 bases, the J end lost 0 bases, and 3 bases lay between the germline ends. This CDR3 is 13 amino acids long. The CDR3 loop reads CASRSSYNSPLHF. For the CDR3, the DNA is TGTGCCAGCAGGAGCTCCTATAATTCACCCCTCCACTTT.

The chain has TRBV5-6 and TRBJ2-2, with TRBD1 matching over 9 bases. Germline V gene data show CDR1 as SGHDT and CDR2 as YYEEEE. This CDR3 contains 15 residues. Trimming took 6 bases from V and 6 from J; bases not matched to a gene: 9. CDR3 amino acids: CASKRGQGFAGELFF. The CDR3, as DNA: TGTGCCAGCAAACGGGGACAGGGATTCGCCGGGGAGCTGTTTTTT.

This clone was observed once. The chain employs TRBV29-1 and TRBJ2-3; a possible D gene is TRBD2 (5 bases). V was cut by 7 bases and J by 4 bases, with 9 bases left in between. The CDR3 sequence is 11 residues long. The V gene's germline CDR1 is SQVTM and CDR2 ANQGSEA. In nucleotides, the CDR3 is TGCAGCGGGGAGATCCCAGATACGCAGTATTTT. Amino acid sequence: CSGEIPDTQYF.

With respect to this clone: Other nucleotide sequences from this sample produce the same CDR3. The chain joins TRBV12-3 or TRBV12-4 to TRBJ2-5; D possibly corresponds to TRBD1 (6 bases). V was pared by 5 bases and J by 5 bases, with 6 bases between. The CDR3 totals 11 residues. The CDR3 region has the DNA TGTGCCAGCAGTAGGGGGGAGACCCAGTACTTC. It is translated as CASSRGETQYF.

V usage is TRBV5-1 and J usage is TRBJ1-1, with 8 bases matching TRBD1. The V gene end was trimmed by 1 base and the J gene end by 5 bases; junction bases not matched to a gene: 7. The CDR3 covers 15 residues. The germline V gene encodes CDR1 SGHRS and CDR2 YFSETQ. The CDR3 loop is CASSLSGGAGTEAFF. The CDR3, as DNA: TGCGCCAGCAGCTTGTCAGGGGGCGCGGGGACTGAAGCTTTCTTT.

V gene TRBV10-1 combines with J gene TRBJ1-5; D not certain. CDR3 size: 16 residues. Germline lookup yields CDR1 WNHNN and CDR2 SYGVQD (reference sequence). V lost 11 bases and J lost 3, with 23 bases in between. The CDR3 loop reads CAAIRQAHQNNQPQHF. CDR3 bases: TGCGCCGCGATCCGGCAGGCACACCAGAACAATCAGCCCCAGCATTTT.

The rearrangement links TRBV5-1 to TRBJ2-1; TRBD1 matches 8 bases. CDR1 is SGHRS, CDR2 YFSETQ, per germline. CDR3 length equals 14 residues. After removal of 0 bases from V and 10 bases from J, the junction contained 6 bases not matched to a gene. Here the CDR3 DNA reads TGCGCCAGCAGCTTGGGACAGGGGAGAGGGGAGCAGTTCTTC. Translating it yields CASSLGQGRGEQFF.

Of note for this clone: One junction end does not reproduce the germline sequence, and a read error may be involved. The CDR3 sequence: CASSSRTGGSSEQYF. Here the CDR3 DNA reads TGTGCCAGCAGCTCCCGGACAGGGGGTTCCTCCGAGCAGTACTTC. The chain employs TRBV7-8 and TRBJ2-7, with 10 bases identical to TRBD1. The CDR3 extends over 15 amino acids. Germline V lookup: CDR1 SGHVS, CDR2 FQNEAQ.

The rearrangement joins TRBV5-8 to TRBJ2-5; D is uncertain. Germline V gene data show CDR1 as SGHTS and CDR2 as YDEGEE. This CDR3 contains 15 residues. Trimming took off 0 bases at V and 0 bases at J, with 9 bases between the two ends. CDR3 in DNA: TGTGCCAGCAGCTTGGTTCCGCTAGACCAAGAGACCCAGTACTTC. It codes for CASSLVPLDQETQYF.

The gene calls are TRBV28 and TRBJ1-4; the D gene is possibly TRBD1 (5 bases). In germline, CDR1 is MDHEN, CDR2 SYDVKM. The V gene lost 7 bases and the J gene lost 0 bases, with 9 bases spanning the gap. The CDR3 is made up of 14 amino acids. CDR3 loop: CASMRTSTNEKLFF. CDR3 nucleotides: TGTGCCAGCATGAGGACATCAACTAATGAAAAACTGTTTTTT.

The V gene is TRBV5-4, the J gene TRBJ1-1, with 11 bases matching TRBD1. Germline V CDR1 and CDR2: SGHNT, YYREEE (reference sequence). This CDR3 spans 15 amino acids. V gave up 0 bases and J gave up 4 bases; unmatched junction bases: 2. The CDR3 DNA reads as TGTGCCAGCAGCTTGGGAGGGACAGGGGGCACTGAAGCTTTCTTT. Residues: CASSLGGTGGTEAFF.

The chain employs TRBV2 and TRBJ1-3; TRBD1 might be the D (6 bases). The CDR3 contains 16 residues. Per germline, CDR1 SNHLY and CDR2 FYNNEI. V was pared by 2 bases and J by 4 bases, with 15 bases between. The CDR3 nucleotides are TGTGCCAGCAGTGAATGGTCAGGGGATCTCGGAAACACCATATATTTT. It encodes CASSEWSGDLGNTIYF.

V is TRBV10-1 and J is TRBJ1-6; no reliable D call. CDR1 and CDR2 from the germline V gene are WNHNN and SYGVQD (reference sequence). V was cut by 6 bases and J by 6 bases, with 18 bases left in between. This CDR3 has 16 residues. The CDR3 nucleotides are TGCGCCAGCAGCCCGTCGACTCCAAGCGGTAATTCACCCCTCCACTTT. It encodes CASSPSTPSGNSPLHF.

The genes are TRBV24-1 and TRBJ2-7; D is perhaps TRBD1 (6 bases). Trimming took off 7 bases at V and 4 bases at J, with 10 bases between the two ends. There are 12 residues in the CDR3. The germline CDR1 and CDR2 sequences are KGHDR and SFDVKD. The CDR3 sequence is CATSARGYEQYF. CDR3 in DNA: TGTGCCACCAGCGCTAGGGGGTACGAGCAGTACTTC.

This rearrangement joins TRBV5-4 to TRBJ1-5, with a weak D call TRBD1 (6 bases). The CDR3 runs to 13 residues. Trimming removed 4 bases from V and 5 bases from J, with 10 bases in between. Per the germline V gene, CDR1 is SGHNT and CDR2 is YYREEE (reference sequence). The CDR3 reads CASSVNRDQPQHF. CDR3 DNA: TGTGCCAGCAGCGTAAACAGGGATCAGCCCCAGCATTTT. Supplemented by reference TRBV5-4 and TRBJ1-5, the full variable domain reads ETGVTQSPTHLIKTRGQQVTLRCSSQSGHNTVSWYQQALGQGPQFIFQYYREEENGRGNFPPRFSGLQFPNYSSELNVNALELDDSALYLCASSVNRDQPQHFGDGTRLSIL.

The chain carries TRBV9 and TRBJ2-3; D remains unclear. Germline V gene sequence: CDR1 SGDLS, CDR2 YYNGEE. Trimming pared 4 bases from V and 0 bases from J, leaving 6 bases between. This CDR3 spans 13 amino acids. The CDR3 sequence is CASSPKSTDTQYF. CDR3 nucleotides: TGTGCCAGCAGCCCCAAAAGCACAGATACGCAGTATTTT.

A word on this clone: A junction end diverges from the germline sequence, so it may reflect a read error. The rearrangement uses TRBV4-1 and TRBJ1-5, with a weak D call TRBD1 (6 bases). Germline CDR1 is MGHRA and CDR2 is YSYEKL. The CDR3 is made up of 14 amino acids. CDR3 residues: CANSPGRGEQPQHF. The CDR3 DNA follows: TGCGCCAACAGCCCAGGCAGGGGCGAACAGCCCCAGCATTTT.

In DNA form, the CDR3 reads TGTGCCAGCGCAGGCCCGGTGGAGACCCAGTACTTC. Translation: CASAGPVETQYF. This chain links TRBV3-1 (or the pseudogene TRBV3-2) with TRBJ2-5; D unresolved. The V end lost 8 bases, the J end lost 5 bases, and 12 bases lay between the germline ends. The CDR3 extends over 12 amino acids. Germline V gives CDR1 LGHDT, CDR2 YNNKEL (reference sequence).

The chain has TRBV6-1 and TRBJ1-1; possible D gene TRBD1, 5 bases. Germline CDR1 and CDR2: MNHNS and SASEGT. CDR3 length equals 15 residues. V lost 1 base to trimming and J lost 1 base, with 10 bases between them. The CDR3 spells CASSEVRVANTEAFF. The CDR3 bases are TGTGCCAGCAGTGAAGTCAGGGTAGCGAACACTGAAGCTTTCTTT.

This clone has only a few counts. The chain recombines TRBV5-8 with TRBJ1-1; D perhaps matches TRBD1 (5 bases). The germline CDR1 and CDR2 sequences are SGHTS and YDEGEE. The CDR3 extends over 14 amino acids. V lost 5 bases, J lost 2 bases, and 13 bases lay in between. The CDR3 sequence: CASRTAPANTEAFF. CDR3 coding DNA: TGTGCCAGCAGGACAGCCCCAGCAAACACTGAAGCTTTCTTT. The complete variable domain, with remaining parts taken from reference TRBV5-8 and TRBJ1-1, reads EAGVTQSPTHLIKTRGQQATLRCSPISGHTSVYWYQQALGLGLQFLLWYDEGEERNRGNFPPRFSGRQFPNYSSELNVNALELEDSALYLCASRTAPANTEAFFGQGTRLTVV.

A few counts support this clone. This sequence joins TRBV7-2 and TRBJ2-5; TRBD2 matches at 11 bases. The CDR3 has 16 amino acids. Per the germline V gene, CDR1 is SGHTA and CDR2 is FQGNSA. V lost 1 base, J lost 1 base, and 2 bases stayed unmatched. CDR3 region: CASSLGTSGGQETQYF. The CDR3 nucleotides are TGTGCCAGCAGCTTAGGCACTAGCGGGGGCCAAGAGACCCAGTACTTC.

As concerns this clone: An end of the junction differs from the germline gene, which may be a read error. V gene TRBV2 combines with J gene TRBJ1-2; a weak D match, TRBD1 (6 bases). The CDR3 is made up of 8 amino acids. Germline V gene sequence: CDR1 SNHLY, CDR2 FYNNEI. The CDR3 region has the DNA TGTGCCAGCAGCAGGGGAAGGTTC. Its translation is CASSRGRF.

The CDR3 DNA follows: TGTGCCAGCAGCAACCGGGACACCGGGGAGCTGTTTTTT. Translation: CASSNRDTGELFF. The V call is TRBV9, the J call TRBJ2-2; D not certain. The CDR3 is 13 residues long. Trimming took 4 bases from V and 3 from J, leaving 7 bases between them. The V gene's germline CDR1 is SGDLS and CDR2 YYNGEE.

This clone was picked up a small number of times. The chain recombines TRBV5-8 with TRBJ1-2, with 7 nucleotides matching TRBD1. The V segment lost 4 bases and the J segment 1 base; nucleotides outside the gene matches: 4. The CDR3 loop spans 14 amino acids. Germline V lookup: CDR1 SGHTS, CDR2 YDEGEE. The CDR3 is CASSLQGINYGYTF. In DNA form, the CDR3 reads TGTGCCAGCAGCCTACAGGGGATTAACTATGGCTACACCTTC.

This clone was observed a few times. The CDR3 sequence is CTRLAGSYEQYV. CDR3 nucleotide sequence: TGCACGCGACTAGCGGGGTCCTACGAGCAGTACGTC. This sequence joins TRBV1 and TRBJ2-7; the D call in the table, TRBD2, was not verified against the DNA. TRBV1 constitutes a pseudogene. The CDR3 runs 12 residues.

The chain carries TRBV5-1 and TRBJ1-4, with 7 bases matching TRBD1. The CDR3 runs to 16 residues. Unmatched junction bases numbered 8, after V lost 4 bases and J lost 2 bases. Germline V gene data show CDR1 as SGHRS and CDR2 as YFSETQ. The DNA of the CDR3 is TGCGCCAGCAGCCCCCGGACAGGATTGACTAATGAAAAACTGTTTTTT. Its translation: CASSPRTGLTNEKLFF. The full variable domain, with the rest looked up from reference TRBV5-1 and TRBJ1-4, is KAGVTQTPRYLIKTRGQQVTLSCSPISGHRSVSWYQQTPGQGLQFLFEYFSETQRNKGNFPGRFSGRQFSNSRSEMNVSTLELGDSALYLCASSPRTGLTNEKLFFGSGTQLSVL.

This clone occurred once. The CDR3 DNA is TGCGCCAGCAGCCCCCGGCGGACAAGCACAGATACGCAGTATTTT. The encoded protein is CASSPRRTSTDTQYF. V usage is TRBV5-1 and J usage is TRBJ2-3, with a tentative D call TRBD1 (5 bases). The V gene lost 4 bases and the J gene lost 0 bases, with 12 bases spanning the gap. The CDR3 covers 15 residues. Germline CDR1 SGHRS, CDR2 YFSETQ.

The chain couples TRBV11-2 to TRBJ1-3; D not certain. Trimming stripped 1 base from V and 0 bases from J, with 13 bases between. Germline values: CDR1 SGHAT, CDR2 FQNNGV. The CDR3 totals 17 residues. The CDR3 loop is CASSLAGSSSSGNTIYF. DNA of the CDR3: TGTGCCAGCAGCTTAGCGGGGTCTTCGAGCTCTGGAAACACCATATATTTT.

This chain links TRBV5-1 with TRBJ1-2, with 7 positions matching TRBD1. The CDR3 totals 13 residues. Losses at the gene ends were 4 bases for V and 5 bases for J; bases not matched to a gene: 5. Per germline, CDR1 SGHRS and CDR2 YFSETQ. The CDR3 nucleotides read TGCGCCAGCAGCGAAAGGGGGCAATATGGCTACACCTTC. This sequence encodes CASSERGQYGYTF. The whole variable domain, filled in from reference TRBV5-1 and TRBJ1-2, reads KAGVTQTPRYLIKTRGQQVTLSCSPISGHRSVSWYQQTPGQGLQFLFEYFSETQRNKGNFPGRFSGRQFSNSRSEMNVSTLELGDSALYLCASSERGQYGYTFGSGTRLTVV.

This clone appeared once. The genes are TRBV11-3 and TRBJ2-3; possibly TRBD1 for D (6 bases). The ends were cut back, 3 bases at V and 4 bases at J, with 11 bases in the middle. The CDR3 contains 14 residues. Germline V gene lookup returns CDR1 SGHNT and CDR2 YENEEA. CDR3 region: CASSFTGIADTQYF. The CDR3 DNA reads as TGTGCCAGCAGCTTTACAGGGATAGCAGATACGCAGTATTTT.